One and the same sample provided the 26 T cell receptor beta chains below, sequenced in a study of OX40 agonist ivuxolimab in advanced cancers. TCRdb's copy holds only in-frame clones and misses some; the assay was immunoSEQ multiplex PCR. The sample yields over 55,000 clones, approximately 91% seen once. This material consisted of CD4+ or CD8+ T cells sorted from blood, taken in a trial of the OX40 agonist ivuxolimab. Receptors originate from an adult with an advanced solid tumor such as melanoma, head and neck, liver or kidney cancer.

The V call is TRBV19, the J call TRBJ2-2; possible D gene TRBD1, 5 bases. The CDR3 length is 14 residues. V dropped 6 bases and J dropped 1 base, with 9 bases sitting between them. CDR1 LNHDA and CDR2 SQIVND come from the germline V gene (reference sequence). CDR3 nucleotide sequence: TGTGCCAGTAGGACCAGGGAGAACACCGGGGAGCTGTTTTTT. As protein: CASRTRENTGELFF. Filled out from reference TRBV19 and TRBJ2-2, the complete variable domain reads DGGITQSPKYLFRKEGQNVTLSCEQNLNHDAMYWYRQDPGQGLRLIYYSQIVNDFQKGDIAEGYSVSREKKESFPLTVTSAQKNPTAFYLCASRTRENTGELFFGEGSRLTVL.

This clone was recorded once. The CDR3 nucleotides are TGTGCCAGCAGTAACGGGGGGCGATCCTACAATGAGCAGTTCTTC. Amino acids: CASSNGGRSYNEQFF. The V and J genes are TRBV28 and TRBJ2-1; TRBD2 might be the D (7 bases). The ends were cut back, 5 bases at V and 1 base at J, with 12 bases in the middle. This CDR3 comprises 15 residues. CDR1 and CDR2 (germline): MDHEN, SYDVKM. Based on the CDR3 plus reference TRBV28 and TRBJ2-1, the full variable domain is DVKVTQSSRYLVKRTGEKVFLECVQDMDHENMFWYRQDPGLGLRLIYFSYDVKMKEKGDIPEGYSVSREKKERFSLILESASTNQTSMYLCASSNGGRSYNEQFFGPGTRLTVL.

This clone is a singleton in its sample. V and J are TRBV4-1 and TRBJ2-7; D is undetermined. Per germline, CDR1 MGHRA and CDR2 YSYEKL. V was cut by 1 base and J by 1 base, with 11 bases left in between. The CDR3 contains 15 residues. In DNA form, the CDR3 reads TGCGCCAGCAGCCAAGGAGCAGATACATCCTACGAGCAGTACTTC. It yields the protein CASSQGADTSYEQYF.

The DNA for the CDR3 is TGTGCCAGCAGCGGGGCGGGGGGCAGCCCCACAGATACGCAGTATTTT. Translated, it gives CASSGAGGSPTDTQYF. The chain combines TRBV5-8 with TRBJ2-3; 8 nucleotides line up with TRBD2. Per the germline V gene, CDR1 is SGHTS and CDR2 is YDEGEE. The CDR3 runs 16 residues. Trimming took 4 bases from V and 2 from J; bases not matched to a gene: 9.

The rearrangement uses TRBV28 and TRBJ2-5, with TRBD2 matching 13 bases. CDR1 and CDR2 from the germline V gene are MDHEN and SYDVKM. Germline trimming cut 8 bases from V and 1 base from J; bases unmatched to any gene: 1. This CDR3 has 14 amino acids. The CDR3 here is CASRTSGGQETQYF. CDR3 nucleotide sequence: TGTGCCAGCCGGACTAGCGGGGGCCAAGAGACCCAGTACTTC. Full variable domain (remainder filled in from reference TRBV28 and TRBJ2-5): DVKVTQSSRYLVKRTGEKVFLECVQDMDHENMFWYRQDPGLGLRLIYFSYDVKMKEKGDIPEGYSVSREKKERFSLILESASTNQTSMYLCASRTSGGQETQYFGPGTRLLVL.

The chain couples TRBV7-3 to TRBJ2-5; no reliable D call. V lost 3 bases, J lost 5 bases, and 10 bases lay in between. This CDR3 contains 13 residues. The V gene's germline CDR1 is SGHTA and CDR2 FQGTGA. This CDR3 is CASSFGPGETQYF. Here the CDR3 DNA reads TGTGCCAGCAGCTTCGGCCCCGGGGAGACCCAGTACTTC.

The chain couples TRBV5-1 to TRBJ1-4; 8 bases map to TRBD1. The CDR3 contains 16 residues. Trimming at V came to 4 bases and at J to 2 bases, leaving 7 bases not matched to a gene. CDR1 and CDR2 (germline): SGHRS, YFSETQ. In nucleotides, the CDR3 is TGCGCCAGCAGCAGCCGTACAGGGGGGACTAATGAAAAACTGTTTTTT. This sequence encodes CASSSRTGGTNEKLFF.

The genes are TRBV6-6 and TRBJ1-6, with 10 nucleotides matching TRBD1. Germline values: CDR1 MNHNY, CDR2 SVGAGI (reference sequence). Germline trimming cut 0 bases from V and 10 bases from J; bases unmatched to any gene: 3. This CDR3 spans 15 amino acids. Written as DNA, the CDR3 is TGTGCCAGCAGTTACTCCGGGACAGGGGACTCACCCCTCCACTTT. It encodes CASSYSGTGDSPLHF.

This CDR3 is CASSWWGEETQYF. The CDR3 nucleotides are TGCGCCAGCAGCTGGTGGGGAGAAGAGACCCAGTACTTC. The chain joins TRBV5-1 to TRBJ2-5, with D possibly matching TRBD2 (5 bases). The CDR3 contains 13 residues. V gave up 3 bases and J gave up 3 bases, with 9 bases separating them. CDR1 is SGHRS, CDR2 YFSETQ, per germline.

The rearrangement links TRBV6-6 to TRBJ1-1; D is perhaps TRBD1 (5 bases). V lost 2 bases to trimming and J lost 2 bases, with 12 bases between them. Germline CDR1 and CDR2: MNHNY and SVGAGI (reference sequence). This CDR3 spans 15 amino acids. Here the CDR3 reads CASSYGGGLNTEAFF. Here the CDR3 DNA reads TGTGCCAGCAGTTACGGGGGGGGACTAAACACTGAAGCTTTCTTT.

The chain recombines TRBV7-2 with TRBJ1-5; tentative D call: TRBD1 (6 bases). CDR3 length: 15 amino acids. CDR1 and CDR2 (germline): SGHTA, FQGNSA. Trimming pared 1 base from V and 3 bases from J, leaving 10 bases between. CDR3 protein: CASSLVEGVNQPQHF. In DNA, the CDR3 is TGTGCCAGCAGCTTAGTGGAGGGGGTCAATCAGCCCCAGCATTTT.

The chain employs TRBV19 and TRBJ1-1, with D tentatively TRBD1 (6 bases). With 6 bases removed from V and 7 bases from J, the gap between germline ends came to 12 bases. This CDR3 is 12 amino acids long. Germline V gene data show CDR1 as LNHDA and CDR2 as SQIVND (reference sequence). The CDR3: CASSGQTHEAFF. CDR3 DNA: TGTGCCAGTAGCGGACAGACTCATGAAGCTTTCTTT.

This clone was found once. The chain carries TRBV19 and TRBJ1-3, with unresolved D. Germline V gene sequence: CDR1 LNHDA, CDR2 SQIVND (reference sequence). The CDR3 runs to 14 residues. The germline V and J ends were trimmed by 6 bases and 0 bases, with 9 bases remaining between them. The chain's CDR3 is CASSLAFSGNTIYF. CDR3 sequence (DNA): TGTGCCAGTAGCTTAGCGTTCTCTGGAAACACCATATATTTT. The variable domain in full, completed from reference TRBV19 and TRBJ1-3, reads DGGITQSPKYLFRKEGQNVTLSCEQNLNHDAMYWYRQDPGQGLRLIYYSQIVNDFQKGDIAEGYSVSREKKESFPLTVTSAQKNPTAFYLCASSLAFSGNTIYFGEGSWLTVV.

This sequence joins TRBV5-4 and TRBJ2-3; TRBD2 agrees at 7 bases. Per germline, CDR1 SGHNT and CDR2 YYREEE (reference sequence). V dropped 4 bases and J dropped 2; count of bases not matched to a gene: 7. The CDR3 length is 15 residues. The CDR3 region is CASSLRLADTDTQYF. The CDR3 bases are TGTGCCAGCAGCCTCCGGCTAGCGGACACAGATACGCAGTATTTT.

The rearrangement links TRBV7-6 to TRBJ2-5; D gene ambiguous. Trimming took off 1 base at V and 2 bases at J, with 5 bases between the two ends. Germline CDR1 reads SGHVS; CDR2 reads FNYEAQ. The CDR3 length is 13 residues. The CDR3 coding sequence is TGTGCCAGCAGCTTAGTGGCACAAGAGACCCAGTACTTC. Protein: CASSLVAQETQYF.

The chain is built from TRBV4-3 and TRBJ2-5, with TRBD1 identical over 7 bases. CDR1 is LGHNA, CDR2 YSLEER, per germline. V lost 0 bases to trimming and J lost 5 bases; unmatched junction nucleotides: 12. This CDR3 region has 17 residues. CDR3 bases: TGCGCCAGCAGCCAAGATCTTGTCCAGGGGGTCGGGGAGACCCAGTACTTC. Protein product: CASSQDLVQGVGETQYF.

This clone was picked up one time. This rearrangement joins TRBV6-5 to TRBJ2-7; D might be TRBD2 (5 bases). CDR3 length: 13 residues. The germline V gene encodes CDR1 MNHEY and CDR2 SVGAGI. The V end was cut by 6 bases, the J end by 3 bases, with 12 bases between. The CDR3 DNA reads as TGTGCCAGCAGCCGGGATGCCTACTACGAGCAGTACTTC. Its translation: CASSRDAYYEQYF.

This chain joins TRBV9 and TRBJ1-1; no reliable D call. CDR1 and CDR2 (germline): SGDLS, YYNGEE. The CDR3 is 14 amino acids. The V gene lost 3 bases and the J gene lost 4 bases, with 13 bases spanning the gap. The CDR3 sequence is CASSAGLGGTEAFF. Here the CDR3 DNA reads TGTGCCAGCAGCGCCGGACTGGGTGGCACTGAAGCTTTCTTT.

The rearrangement uses TRBV30 and TRBJ2-1; 7 nucleotides line up with TRBD1. Looked up from germline, CDR1 is GTSNPN and CDR2 is SVGIG (reference sequence). V shed 2 bases, J shed 8 bases, and the junction held 6 bases outside the gene matches. This CDR3 region has 13 residues. In DNA form, the CDR3 reads TGTGCCTGGAGTTCGTTGAGGGGGCATGAGCAGTTCTTC. Translated, it gives CAWSSLRGHEQFF.

The J gene is TRBJ2-7, the V gene TRBV28, with 8 positions matching TRBD1. CDR1 MDHEN and CDR2 SYDVKM come from the germline V gene. The CDR3 runs to 15 residues. Losses at the gene ends were 2 bases for V and 2 bases for J; bases not matched to a gene: 5. CDR3 region: CASSLVGQATYEQYF. CDR3 nucleotide sequence: TGTGCCAGCAGTTTAGTGGGACAGGCGACCTACGAGCAGTACTTC.

In nucleotides, the CDR3 is TGTGCCCTTAGGGGCGGGGGGGTAGGAGATACGCAGTATTTT. Protein sequence: CALRGGGVGDTQYF. The gene calls are TRBV19 and TRBJ2-3; 9 bases line up with TRBD2. The trim removed 11 bases at V and 5 bases at J, leaving 11 bases unmatched. Germline V CDR1 and CDR2: LNHDA, SQIVND (reference sequence). The CDR3 consists of 14 residues.

The CDR3 bases are TGCGCCAGCCAGGGGCTAGCGGGAAGCACAGATACGCAGTATTTT. Amino acids: CASQGLAGSTDTQYF. The chain has TRBV5-1 and TRBJ2-3, with 9 bases that match TRBD2. CDR3 length: 15 residues. Germline loops: CDR1 SGHRS, CDR2 YFSETQ. V was clipped by 7 bases and J by 0 bases; unmatched bases: 6.

The CDR3 loop is CASSLEVGLTEAFF. CDR3 bases: TGTGCCAGCAGCTTAGAAGTCGGCCTCACTGAAGCTTTCTTT. The rearrangement uses TRBV11-2 and TRBJ1-1; D ambiguous. Between the trimmed V and J ends, which lost 0 bases and 4 bases, there was a span of 9 bases. Germline V gene data show CDR1 as SGHAT and CDR2 as FQNNGV. The CDR3 spans 14 residues.

The chain combines TRBV28 with TRBJ1-2, with D perhaps TRBD1 (6 bases). The CDR3 is made up of 13 amino acids. From germline, CDR1 is MDHEN and CDR2 SYDVKM. V was shortened by 6 bases and J by 1 base, with 9 bases between the two germline ends. Written as DNA, the CDR3 is TGTGCCAGCAGCCAGGGGTTTAACTATGGCTACACCTTC. Translating gives CASSQGFNYGYTF.

The chain links TRBV7-9 to TRBJ1-1; D is uncertain. The V gene's germline CDR1 is SEHNR and CDR2 FQNEAQ (reference sequence). V was pared by 1 base and J by 0 bases, with 9 bases between. CDR3 length: 15 residues. DNA of the CDR3: TGTGCCAGCAGCTTAGGGCCGGGTTTGAACACTGAAGCTTTCTTT. Translating it yields CASSLGPGLNTEAFF.

This chain's CDR3 is CASSETLDSRNTIYF. The CDR3 nucleotides read TGTGCCAGCAGTGAAACCTTGGACAGCCGAAACACCATATATTTT. V is TRBV6-1 and J is TRBJ1-3, with D possibly TRBD1 on 6 matching bases. CDR1 is MNHNS, CDR2 SASEGT, per germline. Trimming took off 2 bases at V and 5 bases at J, with 13 bases between the two ends. The CDR3 covers 15 residues.